These 8 T cell receptor beta chains were all obtained from the same sample, sequenced in a study of T cell repertoires in cytomegalovirus infection. Via MiXCR, TCRdb re-called the reads, giving one row per CDR3 protein. The sample yields around 710,000 distinct CDR3 sequences, about 28% seen once. What these receptors recognize is not known. The sequences come from cultured CD8+ T cells from PBMCs, collected from culture after CMV antigen stimulation. The receptors shown here come from a human donor in good health (CMV status not recorded). Some clones in this sample may be carry-over from other donors' samples.

This clonotype was counted many times. This chain connects TRBV5-4 to TRBJ1-4, with 8 bases aligning to TRBD1. The CDR3 sequence is 17 residues long. The V gene's germline CDR1 is SGHNT and CDR2 YYREEE (reference sequence). V gave up 3 bases and J gave up 0 bases; unmatched junction bases: 7. CDR3 DNA: TGTGCCAGCAGCTATCAACAGGGGGTGGCAACTAATGAAAAACTGTTTTTT. Translation: CASSYQQGVATNEKLFF.

The chain combines TRBV7-9 with TRBJ2-2; D is perhaps TRBD2 (5 bases). CDR1 and CDR2 (germline): SEHNR, FQNEAQ (reference sequence). V lost 5 bases and J 4 bases, leaving 14 bases between the germline ends. The CDR3 extends over 15 amino acids. The CDR3 DNA sequence: TGTGCCAGCAGCCTAACGAGCGGCAGCACCGGGGAGCTGTTTTTT. Its translation is CASSLTSGSTGELFF. The whole variable domain, remainder taken from reference TRBV7-9 and TRBJ2-2, is DTGVSQNPRHKITKRGQNVTFRCDPISEHNRLYWYRQTLGQGPEFLTYFQNEAQLEKSRLLSDRFSAERPKGSFSTLEIQRTEQGDSAMYLCASSLTSGSTGELFFGEGSRLTVL.

J is TRBJ1-3 and V is TRBV19; D gene ambiguous. The V gene lost 1 base and the J gene lost 0 bases, with 4 bases spanning the gap. The germline V gene encodes CDR1 LNHDA and CDR2 SQIVND (reference sequence). The CDR3 covers 14 residues. The CDR3 region has the DNA TGTGCCAGTAGTATAGGCGACTCTGGAAACACCATATATTTT. Encoded protein: CASSIGDSGNTIYF. Full variable domain (remainder filled in from reference TRBV19 and TRBJ1-3): DGGITQSPKYLFRKEGQNVTLSCEQNLNHDAMYWYRQDPGQGLRLIYYSQIVNDFQKGDIAEGYSVSREKKESFPLTVTSAQKNPTAFYLCASSIGDSGNTIYFGEGSWLTVV.

The V and J genes are TRBV27 and TRBJ2-3; the D gene could be TRBD1 or TRBD2 (5 bases each). The germline CDR1 and CDR2 sequences are MNHEY and SMNVEV (reference sequence). Trimming pared 2 bases from V and 4 bases from J, leaving 13 bases between. The CDR3 covers 15 residues. The CDR3 sequence is CASSLRDLRSDTQYF. The CDR3 nucleotides are TGTGCCAGCAGTTTAAGGGACCTACGGTCAGATACGCAGTATTTT.

At least ten counts were recorded for this clonotype. The rearrangement uses TRBV7-2 and TRBJ1-5, with 8 bases fitting TRBD1. CDR3 length: 16 residues. Looked up from germline, CDR1 is SGHTA and CDR2 is FQGNSA. J lost 1 base, V lost 8 bases, and 10 bases had no gene match. CDR3 region: CASWGQEPPSNQPQHF. In nucleotides, the CDR3 is TGTGCCAGCTGGGGACAGGAACCCCCAAGCAATCAGCCCCAGCATTTT.

This clonotype was counted a few times. J is TRBJ1-1 and V is TRBV7-8; 11 nucleotides agree with TRBD1. CDR1 and CDR2 (germline): SGHVS, FQNEAQ. Trimming took 0 bases from V and 0 from J; bases not matched to a gene: 6. This CDR3 has 18 amino acids. The CDR3 nucleotides read TGTGCCAGCAGCTTAGCGCAAGGGACAGGGGGGTTGAACACTGAAGCTTTCTTT. Translation: CASSLAQGTGGLNTEAFF.

This chain joins TRBV7-9 and TRBJ1-2; D unresolved. The CDR3 totals 15 residues. The germline CDR1 and CDR2 sequences are SEHNR and FQNEAQ (reference sequence). V was cut by 5 bases and J by 1 base, with 14 bases left in between. This CDR3 reads CASSPAGNSNYGYTF. DNA for the CDR3: TGTGCCAGCAGCCCCGCGGGAAACAGTAACTATGGCTACACCTTC.

The chain is built from TRBV5-1 and TRBJ2-7; 9 bases are shared with TRBD1. The V gene's germline CDR1 is SGHRS and CDR2 YFSETQ. V lost 3 bases, J lost 6 bases, and 7 bases stayed unmatched. The CDR3 covers 14 residues. CDR3 residues: CASSSGQGLGEQYV. The DNA of the CDR3 is TGCGCCAGCAGCTCAGGACAGGGGCTAGGCGAGCAGTACGTC.